The 20 T cell receptor beta chains in this list originate from one sample, sequenced in a study of T cell responses to AZD1222 COVID-19 vaccine. Measured with immunoSEQ multiplex PCR; TCRdb has only the in-frame clones, and not every one. This table has about 100,000 clones, 92% appearing once. Sample: peripheral blood, taken on day 0 of AZD1222 vaccination. These receptors were taken from an adult in good health.

The gene calls are TRBV4-3 and TRBJ1-6; the D gene is possibly TRBD1 (6 bases). This CDR3 region has 17 residues. The V and J ends lost 1 base and 9 bases respectively, with 19 bases between them. Germline values: CDR1 LGHNA, CDR2 YSLEER. DNA for the CDR3: TGCGCCAGCAGCCAAGGGTATTACAGGGTGGAGAGTTCACCCCTCCACTTT. Amino acid sequence: CASSQGYYRVESSPLHF.

The table lists this clone with a count of one. This sequence joins TRBV12-3 or TRBV12-4 and TRBJ1-1; D is undetermined. V lost 2 bases to trimming and J lost 1 base, with 5 bases between them. The CDR3 runs to 13 residues. The CDR3 coding sequence is TGTGCCAGCAGTTTACGTGAGAACACTGAAGCTTTCTTT. It encodes CASSLRENTEAFF.

The chain carries TRBV7-9 and TRBJ1-2, with 7 nucleotides matching TRBD1. The CDR3 is 15 residues long. Losses at the gene ends were 4 bases for V and 4 bases for J; bases not matched to a gene: 9. Per the germline V gene, CDR1 is SEHNR and CDR2 is FQNEAQ (reference sequence). CDR3 residues: CASSSQRDRRYGYTF. CDR3 coding DNA: TGTGCCAGCAGCTCTCAGCGGGACAGACGCTATGGCTACACCTTC.

This clone was counted only a few times. V gene TRBV12-3 or TRBV12-4 combines with J gene TRBJ2-7; D ambiguous. The CDR3 loop spans 13 amino acids. Trimming pared 2 bases from V and 0 bases from J, leaving 5 bases between. CDR3 sequence: CASSLRSSYEQYF. As DNA, the CDR3 is TGTGCCAGCAGTTTAAGGAGCTCCTACGAGCAGTACTTC.

The V and J genes are TRBV7-9 and TRBJ1-4; no clear D gene. Germline values: CDR1 SEHNR, CDR2 FQNEAQ (reference sequence). This CDR3 contains 16 residues. Trimming pared 5 bases from V and 0 bases from J, leaving 13 bases between. CDR3 sequence (DNA): TGTGCCAGCAGCGACCGAGACACGTCAACTAATGAAAAACTGTTTTTT. Its translation is CASSDRDTSTNEKLFF.

In this sample, this clone turned up once. The chain joins TRBV7-2 to TRBJ2-5; possible D gene TRBD1, 5 bases. The CDR3 contains 15 residues. Trimming took off 5 bases at V and 2 bases at J, with 15 bases between the two ends. Germline-derived CDR1 and CDR2 are SGHTA and FQGNSA. CDR3 DNA: TGTGCCAGCAGCCAGGGTGGCAGCCTACAAGAGACCCAGTACTTC. This gives the protein CASSQGGSLQETQYF. The full variable domain, with the rest looked up from reference TRBV7-2 and TRBJ2-5, is GAGVSQSPSNKVTEKGKDVELRCDPISGHTALYWYRQSLGQGLEFLIYFQGNSAPDKSGLPSDRFSAERTGGSVSTLTIQRTQQEDSAVYLCASSQGGSLQETQYFGPGTRLLVL.

The J gene is TRBJ1-6, the V gene TRBV6-5; 10 positions match TRBD1. The CDR3 spans 14 residues. Trimming at V came to 5 bases and at J to 14 bases, leaving 9 bases not matched to a gene. The V gene's germline CDR1 is MNHEY and CDR2 SVGAGI. As DNA, the CDR3 is TGTGCCAGCAGTCCTCTCCGACAGGGGGCGTCCCTCCACTTT. Protein sequence: CASSPLRQGASLHF.

This chain links TRBV5-1 with TRBJ2-7; 13 nucleotides agree with TRBD2. CDR1 and CDR2 (germline): SGHRS, YFSETQ. CDR3 length equals 15 residues. V shed 2 bases, J shed 6 bases, and the junction held 5 bases outside the gene matches. The CDR3 coding sequence is TGCGCCAGCAGCTTAGGACTAGCGGGAGCCGCCGAGCAGTACTTC. Encoded protein: CASSLGLAGAAEQYF.

This clone was counted between two and nine times. The chain carries TRBV5-1 and TRBJ1-2, with D perhaps matching TRBD1 (6 bases). V was clipped by 2 bases and J by 1 base, with 12 bases between them. The CDR3 length is 15 residues. The germline V gene encodes CDR1 SGHRS and CDR2 YFSETQ. The CDR3 DNA reads as TGCGCCAGCAGCTTACAGCAGGGGCATAACTATGGCTACACCTTC. It yields the protein CASSLQQGHNYGYTF.

This rearrangement joins TRBV5-1 to TRBJ2-3; the match to TRBD2 covers 13 bases. V trimming: 4 bases; J trimming: 1 base; junction bases outside the gene matches: 3. Germline-derived CDR1 and CDR2 are SGHRS and YFSETQ. The CDR3 loop spans 16 amino acids. DNA of the CDR3: TGCGCCAGCAGCATCGGGACTAGCGGGGGCACAGATACGCAGTATTTT. Translating it yields CASSIGTSGGTDTQYF. Full variable domain (outside the CDR3, taken from reference TRBV5-1 and TRBJ2-3): KAGVTQTPRYLIKTRGQQVTLSCSPISGHRSVSWYQQTPGQGLQFLFEYFSETQRNKGNFPGRFSGRQFSNSRSEMNVSTLELGDSALYLCASSIGTSGGTDTQYFGPGTRLTVL.

This sequence joins TRBV30 and TRBJ2-1; 8 bases line up with TRBD2. Germline CDR1 reads GTSNPN; CDR2 reads SVGIG (reference sequence). This CDR3 spans 15 amino acids. Trimming took 4 bases from V and 10 from J; bases not matched to a gene: 15. The CDR3 here is CAWKDPAGVGLEQFF. The CDR3 DNA reads TGTGCCTGGAAAGACCCAGCGGGAGTCGGGTTAGAGCAGTTCTTC. Looking up the rest from reference TRBV30 and TRBJ2-1 gives the full variable domain: SQTIHQWPATLVQPVGSPLSLECTVEGTSNPNLYWYRQAAGRGLQLLFYSVGIGQISSEVPQNLSASRPQDRQFILSSKKLLLSDSGFYLCAWKDPAGVGLEQFFGPGTRLTVL.

This sequence joins TRBV6-5 and TRBJ1-1; TRBD1 might be the D (6 bases). Trimming removed 2 bases from V and 4 bases from J, with 11 bases in between. The CDR3 totals 14 residues. Germline CDR1 is MNHEY and CDR2 is SVGAGI. For the CDR3, the DNA is TGTGCCAGCAGTTACGAGGGGGATAGCACTGAAGCTTTCTTT. Protein: CASSYEGDSTEAFF.

The chain employs TRBV4-3 and TRBJ1-2, with no clear D. V lost 0 bases to trimming and J lost 3 bases, with 8 bases between them. CDR3 size: 14 residues. Germline-derived CDR1 and CDR2 are LGHNA and YSLEER. CDR3: CASSQENGYYGYTF. CDR3 in DNA: TGCGCCAGCAGCCAAGAGAACGGCTACTATGGCTACACCTTC.

The chain is built from TRBV7-2 and TRBJ2-5; TRBD2 matches 14 bases. Germline-derived CDR1 and CDR2 are SGHTA and FQGNSA. The CDR3 runs 14 residues. V gave up 4 bases and J gave up 10 bases; unmatched junction bases: 5. CDR3 residues: CASSSGLAGAHQYF. For the CDR3, the DNA is TGTGCCAGCAGCTCGGGACTAGCGGGGGCCCACCAGTACTTC.

For the CDR3, the DNA is TGTGCCAGCAGCTTGATAGCGGGGGGCCCCTACAATGAGCAGTTCTTC. Translation gives CASSLIAGGPYNEQFF. V usage is TRBV7-3 and J usage is TRBJ2-1; 10 nucleotides agree with TRBD2. With V trimmed by 3 bases and J by 2 bases, 4 bases remained unmatched. The CDR3 runs to 16 residues. Germline V gene data show CDR1 as SGHTA and CDR2 as FQGTGA.

The gene calls are TRBV21-1 and TRBJ2-7; TRBD2 was called by the table and not checked on the DNA. TRBV21-1 is marked as a pseudogene. CDR3 length: 13 residues. Written as DNA, the CDR3 is TGTGCCAGCTTGGGACTAGCGGGCGGCGAGCAGTACTTC. Translation: CASLGLAGGEQYF.

This chain links TRBV19 with TRBJ1-5, with 9 bases fitting TRBD1. After removal of 9 bases from V and 2 bases from J, the junction contained 8 bases not matched to a gene. The CDR3 extends over 15 amino acids. Germline V gene data show CDR1 as LNHDA and CDR2 as SQIVND (reference sequence). This chain's CDR3 is CASNRGREGNQPQHF. The CDR3 region has the DNA TGTGCCAGCAACAGGGGGCGCGAGGGCAATCAGCCCCAGCATTTT.

The chain links TRBV18 to TRBJ1-2, with unresolved D. Germline loops: CDR1 KGHSH, CDR2 LQKENI. This CDR3 has 13 amino acids. Trimming removed 11 bases at V and 4 bases at J, with 17 bases between. CDR3 loop: CASTPALAYGYTF. DNA of the CDR3: TGTGCCTCTACCCCAGCGCTTGCCTATGGCTACACCTTC.

The J gene is TRBJ2-5, the V gene TRBV19; 10 bases match TRBD1. CDR3 length: 17 amino acids. J lost 1 base, V lost 7 bases, and 12 bases had no gene match. Germline-derived CDR1 and CDR2 are LNHDA and SQIVND (reference sequence). CDR3 nucleotide sequence: TGTGCCAGTAAAAGAGGACGGACAGGGGGGGTCCAAGAGACCCAGTACTTC. It encodes CASKRGRTGGVQETQYF.

V gene TRBV7-2 combines with J gene TRBJ2-1; either TRBD1 or TRBD2 may fit D (5 bases each). Trimming cost V 7 bases and J 4 bases, with 14 bases left between them. The germline CDR1 and CDR2 sequences are SGHTA and FQGNSA. CDR3 size: 14 residues. CDR3 DNA: TGTGCCAGCACCCTGGGACGGCAGTACAATGAGCAGTTCTTC. This translates into CASTLGRQYNEQFF.